This TCR beta chain came from a study of T cells after posttransplantation cyclophosphamide. Study findings and constraints: TRB overlap between skin or GI tissue T cells and blood was limited.

The germline gives CDR1 SEHNR, CDR2 FQNEAQ (reference sequence). The CDR3 has 16 amino acids. Trimming took off 4 bases at V and 0 bases at J, with 15 bases between the two ends. A marrow graft followed busulfan-fludarabine conditioning, with cyclophosphamide on days +3 and +4. Measured with immunoSEQ multiplex PCR; TCRdb has only the in-frame clones, and not every one. Sampling found about 5,400 clones, none seen once. This clone was counted many times. What it binds is unknown. Sequenced material: PBMCs, taken after allogeneic stem cell transplant with posttransplant cyclophosphamide. This chain connects TRBV7-9 to TRBJ1-1; a weak D match, TRBD1 (5 bases). This receptor was taken from a female patient in her 30s who received an allogeneic stem cell transplant from an unrelated donor, was CMV-positive, and had acute and chronic GVHD. Among the T cells, some may be from the graft donor. The CDR3 here is CASSYPPGVMNTEAFF. The DNA for the CDR3 is TGTGCCAGCAGCTACCCACCGGGGGTTATGAACACTGAAGCTTTCTTT.